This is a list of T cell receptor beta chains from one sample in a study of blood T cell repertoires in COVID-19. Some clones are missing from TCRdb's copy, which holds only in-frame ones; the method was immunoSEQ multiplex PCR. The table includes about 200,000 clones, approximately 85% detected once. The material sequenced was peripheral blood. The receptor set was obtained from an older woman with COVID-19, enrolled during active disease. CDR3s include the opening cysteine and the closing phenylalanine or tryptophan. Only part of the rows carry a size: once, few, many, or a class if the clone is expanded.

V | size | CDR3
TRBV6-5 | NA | CASSYETGELFF
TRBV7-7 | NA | CASSLNQYSYEQYF
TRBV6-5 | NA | CASSYSQGTVTYEQYF
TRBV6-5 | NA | CASSHGHEQFF
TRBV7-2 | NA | CASSLDWQTKNTEAFF
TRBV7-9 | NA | CASSLDAGFDQPQHF
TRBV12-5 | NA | CASGSGGGVNSPLHF
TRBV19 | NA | CATHRAGTDTQYF
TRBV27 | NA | CASSTDRQEQYF
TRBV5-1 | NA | CASSTGLSPLHF
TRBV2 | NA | CASSRDSVESEAFF
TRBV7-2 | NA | CASSLVGTVSYEQYF
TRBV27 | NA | CASNPQGAVGNSPLHF
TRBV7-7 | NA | CASSLDGGFQETQYF
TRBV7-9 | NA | CASSPGLTVRMNTEAFF
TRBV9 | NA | CASSQLQSLYGYTF
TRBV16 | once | CASSQSGRANQPQHF
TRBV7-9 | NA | CASSLARGFYGYTF
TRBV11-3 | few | CASSWGQTLEGYTF
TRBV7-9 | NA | CASSLLAGGGETQYF
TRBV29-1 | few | CSVEDRGSEAFF
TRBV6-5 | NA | CASSLRRQANNEQFF
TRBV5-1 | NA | CASSLEGQGLEQYF
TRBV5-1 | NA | CASSLEGLGNQPQHF
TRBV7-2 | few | CASSLDWGQYGYTF
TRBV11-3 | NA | CASSPDSYNEQFF
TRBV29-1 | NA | CSVAQTSGRAALYEQYF
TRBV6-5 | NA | CASSYNAGGGEAFF
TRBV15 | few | CATSRDSRTQHF
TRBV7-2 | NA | CASSPDSRNEKLFF
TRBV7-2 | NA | CASSIGLADVETQYF
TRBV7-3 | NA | CASSLGQGATGELFF
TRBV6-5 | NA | CASSYGQTIYF
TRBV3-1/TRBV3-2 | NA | CASSQDLGQYNSPLHF
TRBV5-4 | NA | CASSLDPSDRGYTF
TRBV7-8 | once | CASSLGPGNTIYF
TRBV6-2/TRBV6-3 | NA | CASSYPIQGKGYTF
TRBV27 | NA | CASSSITGLGQPQHF
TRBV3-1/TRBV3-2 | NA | CASSQDAGSNTGELFF
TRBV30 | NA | CACSSNEQYF
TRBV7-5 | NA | CARSLMDPTESIEQYF
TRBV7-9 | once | CASSTSGRASPSSPDTQYF
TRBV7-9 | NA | CASSLAYPGTGGVKTQYF
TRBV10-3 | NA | CAISESVTGSNQPQHF